These T cell receptor beta chains were read from a single sample in a study of CD8 T cells in ankylosing spondylitis. TCRdb reanalysed the 5' RACE reads using MiXCR and keeps one entry per CDR3 protein. Of about 240,000 distinct CDR3 sequences in the sample, about 10% were seen once. Material for sequencing was blood, either unsorted or a sorted T cell fraction (not recorded which). These receptors were obtained from a male donor with ankylosing spondylitis or in good health (not recorded which). Each CDR3 is given with its conserved first and last residue. Each record gives: V gene, clone size, J gene, D gene, CDR3 DNA, CDR3 protein. A D gene is named only where the DNA matches it firmly. The size entry is marked missing in some rows and otherwise reads once, few, many or a size class.

v_gene: TRBV30; abundance: many; j_gene: TRBJ1-1; d_gene: NA; CDR3nt: TGTGCCTGGAGTTTAAGGGGTAACACTGAAGCTTTCTTT; CDR3aa: CAWSLRGNTEAFF
v_gene: TRBV5-1; abundance: many; j_gene: TRBJ1-3; d_gene: TRBD1; CDR3nt: TGCGCCAGCAGCTTGGAAGGGCCTTCGAGGGGGCTCTCTGGAAACACCATATATTTT; CDR3aa: CASSLEGPSRGLSGNTIYF
v_gene: TRBV5-1; abundance: few; j_gene: TRBJ2-7; d_gene: NA; CDR3nt: TGCGCCAGCAGCTTGGGGGTCGGTGGGGGAATTTCCTCCTACGAGCAGTACTTC; CDR3aa: CASSLGVGGGISSYEQYF
v_gene: TRBV29-1; abundance: few; j_gene: TRBJ1-5; d_gene: NA; CDR3nt: TGCAGCGTGACCGGGGGTAGTGGCAATCAGCCCCAGCATTTT; CDR3aa: CSVTGGSGNQPQHF
v_gene: TRBV10-3; abundance: many; j_gene: TRBJ2-1; d_gene: NA; CDR3nt: TGTGCCATCAGGGGGGAATTGGGCAATGAGCAGTTCTTC; CDR3aa: CAIRGELGNEQFF
v_gene: TRBV12-3/TRBV12-4; abundance: many; j_gene: TRBJ2-7; d_gene: NA; CDR3nt: TGTGCCAGCAGTTTAGGGGGGGTCTACGAGCAGTACTTC; CDR3aa: CASSLGGVYEQYF
v_gene: TRBV9; abundance: many; j_gene: TRBJ1-2; d_gene: TRBD1; CDR3nt: TGTGCCAGCAGCGTAGGAGGGACAGCCTATGGCTACACCTTC; CDR3aa: CASSVGGTAYGYTF
v_gene: TRBV18; abundance: many; j_gene: TRBJ2-1; d_gene: TRBD2; CDR3nt: TGTGCCAGCTCACCACGTCGCGGCGGGAGCTCCTACAATGAGCAGTTCTTC; CDR3aa: CASSPRRGGSSYNEQFF
v_gene: TRBV5-1; abundance: many; j_gene: TRBJ2-1; d_gene: TRBD1; CDR3nt: TGCGCCAGCAGTTCGGGAGGGACAGGGGGCTACAATGAGCAGTTCTTC; CDR3aa: CASSSGGTGGYNEQFF
v_gene: TRBV7-7; abundance: many; j_gene: TRBJ2-2; d_gene: NA; CDR3nt: TGTGCCAGCAGCCTCAAGGATGGGCCGTCCCTCTACACCGGGGAGCTGTTTTTT; CDR3aa: CASSLKDGPSLYTGELFF
v_gene: TRBV12-3/TRBV12-4; abundance: many; j_gene: TRBJ1-5; d_gene: NA; CDR3nt: TGTGCCAGCACCATAGGGGGAGCAGGTCAGCCCCAGCATTTT; CDR3aa: CASTIGGAGQPQHF
v_gene: TRBV4-1; abundance: many; j_gene: TRBJ2-3; d_gene: NA; CDR3nt: TGCGCCAGCAGCCAAGAAGGGTCGACGAAGGGGACGCAGTATTTT; CDR3aa: CASSQEGSTKGTQYF
v_gene: TRBV7-2; abundance: few; j_gene: TRBJ2-7; d_gene: TRBD1; CDR3nt: TGTGCCAGCAGCTCCAGGGACAGTATTAGCTCCTACGAGCAGTACTTC; CDR3aa: CASSSRDSISSYEQYF
v_gene: TRBV11-2; abundance: many; j_gene: TRBJ2-6; d_gene: NA; CDR3nt: TGTGCCAGCAGCTTAGGACCCCCGATAGCTACTAGGGCCAACGTCCTGACTTTC; CDR3aa: CASSLGPPIATRANVLTF
v_gene: TRBV2; abundance: few; j_gene: TRBJ2-7; d_gene: TRBD1; CDR3nt: TGTGCCAGCATGTGGACAGGTCCCTACGAGCAGTACTTC; CDR3aa: CASMWTGPYEQYF
v_gene: TRBV6-1; abundance: many; j_gene: TRBJ2-2; d_gene: NA; CDR3nt: TGTGCCAGCGCCCCCAACACGGGCCAGAACACCGGGGAGCTGTTTTTT; CDR3aa: CASAPNTGQNTGELFF
v_gene: TRBV12-3/TRBV12-4; abundance: NA; j_gene: TRBJ2-5; d_gene: NA; CDR3nt: TGTGCCAGCAAAGCGGTACAAGAGACCCAGTACTTC; CDR3aa: CASKAVQETQYF
v_gene: TRBV7-7; abundance: few; j_gene: TRBJ2-1; d_gene: NA; CDR3nt: TGTGCCAGCAGCTTAACGTACAGGGTAGGATACAATGAGCAGTTCTTC; CDR3aa: CASSLTYRVGYNEQFF
v_gene: TRBV20-1; abundance: many; j_gene: TRBJ1-1; d_gene: NA; CDR3nt: TGCAGTGCTCCGGGTGCTGGGATGAACACTGAAGCTTTCTTT; CDR3aa: CSAPGAGMNTEAFF
v_gene: TRBV7-9; abundance: NA; j_gene: TRBJ2-2; d_gene: NA; CDR3nt: TGTGCCAGCAGCCTGGGACAAGACACCGGGGAGCTGTTTTTT; CDR3aa: CASSLGQDTGELFF
v_gene: TRBV29-1; abundance: many; j_gene: TRBJ1-3; d_gene: NA; CDR3nt: TGCAGCGTTGAGGCAGACTCTGGAAACACCATATATTTT; CDR3aa: CSVEADSGNTIYF
v_gene: TRBV15; abundance: many; j_gene: TRBJ1-3; d_gene: NA; CDR3nt: TGTGCCACCAGCAGAGATCTAAACACCATATATTTT; CDR3aa: CATSRDLNTIYF
v_gene: TRBV12-3/TRBV12-4; abundance: NA; j_gene: TRBJ2-4; d_gene: TRBD1; CDR3nt: TGTGCCAGCAGTCCCCGACAGGGAAATAACATTCAGTACTTC; CDR3aa: CASSPRQGNNIQYF
v_gene: TRBV6-1; abundance: few; j_gene: TRBJ2-5; d_gene: NA; CDR3nt: TGTGCCAGCAGGAACAGGGAACCACAAGAGATCCAGTACTTC; CDR3aa: CASRNREPQEIQYF